The 28 T cell receptor beta chains listed next were all sequenced from one sample in a study of T cell changes during pregnancy in multiple sclerosis. The table came from immunoSEQ multiplex PCR; TCRdb's copy has only in-frame clones and leaves some out. The sample contains roughly 58,000 clones, around 94% of which appear only once. Here the sequenced sample was CD8+ T cells from peripheral blood mononuclear cells, taken in the third trimester of pregnancy. The receptor set was obtained from a female donor with multiple sclerosis, enrolled in a pregnancy study.

This clone was counted a single time. The chain uses TRBV7-9 and TRBJ2-5; the D gene is possibly TRBD2 (6 bases). This CDR3 is built from 16 residues. CDR1 and CDR2 (germline): SEHNR, FQNEAQ (reference sequence). Trimming left V 5 bases short and J 5 bases short, with 21 bases between. In DNA, the CDR3 is TGTGCCAGCAGCGCGGAGGGGCAGGGCAGACCGGAGACCCAGTACTTC. Translated, it gives CASSAEGQGRPETQYF.

The chain has TRBV9 and TRBJ2-1; a possible D gene is TRBD2 (5 bases). Germline V CDR1 and CDR2: SGDLS, YYNGEE. The CDR3 length is 13 residues. V lost 2 bases and J lost 10, with 13 bases in between. CDR3 region: CASSVEITGEQFF. The CDR3 region has the DNA TGTGCCAGCAGCGTCGAGATAACGGGAGAGCAGTTCTTC.

This chain joins TRBV9 and TRBJ2-1; the D is unclear. The germline CDR1 and CDR2 sequences are SGDLS and YYNGEE. This CDR3 is 15 amino acids long. V lost 0 bases, J lost 5 bases, and 12 bases lay in between. In DNA form, the CDR3 reads TGTGCCAGCAGCGTAGAAAGCGAGATGAACAATGAGCAGTTCTTC. Its translation is CASSVESEMNNEQFF.

The chain uses TRBV5-6 and TRBJ2-7; TRBD1 matches 9 bases. CDR3 length: 15 residues. Trimming took 0 bases from V and 2 from J; bases not matched to a gene: 3. Germline-derived CDR1 and CDR2 are SGHDT and YYEEEE. CDR3 sequence (DNA): TGTGCCAGCAGCTTGGGGGGGACAGGGACCTACGAGCAGTACTTC. Protein: CASSLGGTGTYEQYF.

The V call is TRBV9, the J call TRBJ1-5, with D unresolved. CDR1 and CDR2 from the germline V gene are SGDLS and YYNGEE. The V end lost 4 bases, the J end lost 4 bases, and 6 bases lay between the germline ends. The CDR3 is 12 residues long. The CDR3 DNA is TGTGCCAGCAGCCCCGGGAATCAGCCCCAGCATTTT. Its protein is CASSPGNQPQHF.

This clone showed up just a few times. The CDR3 DNA is TGTGCCAGCAGCTTATGGGACAAATTCACTGAAGCTTTCTTT. Translation gives CASSLWDKFTEAFF. The chain combines TRBV7-9 with TRBJ1-1; D is possibly TRBD1 (6 bases). Per germline, CDR1 SEHNR and CDR2 FQNEAQ (reference sequence). V gave up 2 bases and J gave up 4 bases, with 11 bases separating them. CDR3 length: 14 residues. Based on the CDR3 plus reference TRBV7-9 and TRBJ1-1, the full variable domain is DTGVSQNPRHKITKRGQNVTFRCDPISEHNRLYWYRQTLGQGPEFLTYFQNEAQLEKSRLLSDRFSAERPKGSFSTLEIQRTEQGDSAMYLCASSLWDKFTEAFFGQGTRLTVV.

This chain links TRBV30 with TRBJ2-7; 7 bases are a match to TRBD1. Trimming at V came to 6 bases and at J to 2 bases, leaving 7 bases not matched to a gene. Germline values: CDR1 GTSNPN, CDR2 SVGIG (reference sequence). The CDR3 runs to 13 residues. The CDR3 DNA follows: TGTGCCTGTGAGACAGGGCAGACCTACGAGCAGTACTTC. As protein: CACETGQTYEQYF.

The chain joins TRBV5-1 to TRBJ1-1, with 9 positions matching TRBD1. The CDR3 consists of 15 residues. V lost 4 bases, J lost 8 bases, and 12 bases stayed unmatched. The germline CDR1 and CDR2 sequences are SGHRS and YFSETQ. As DNA, the CDR3 is TGCGCCAGCAGCGGACCCGGGACAGGGACGCGAGAAGCTTTCTTT. Translated: CASSGPGTGTREAFF.

The rearrangement links TRBV18 to TRBJ2-5; 9 bases match TRBD2. This CDR3 comprises 18 residues. V lost 6 bases, J lost 2 bases, and 16 bases stayed unmatched. CDR1 and CDR2 (germline): KGHSH, LQKENI. CDR3 sequence reads: CASSTPWFAGGVQETQYF. CDR3 DNA sequence: TGTGCCAGCTCTACACCGTGGTTCGCGGGAGGGGTACAAGAGACCCAGTACTTC. The complete variable domain, with remaining parts taken from reference TRBV18 and TRBJ2-5, reads NAGVMQNPRHLVRRRGQEARLRCSPMKGHSHVYWYRQLPEEGLKFMVYLQKENIIDESGMPKERFSAEFPKEGPSILRIQQVVRGDSAAYFCASSTPWFAGGVQETQYFGPGTRLLVL.

DNA for the CDR3: TGTGCCAGCAGCCCGGGTAGAGCCTACGAGCAGTACTTC. This encodes CASSPGRAYEQYF. The rearrangement uses TRBV11-3 and TRBJ2-7; D not resolved. The V and J ends lost 5 bases and 2 bases respectively, with 10 bases between them. CDR3 size: 13 residues. Germline CDR1 is SGHNT and CDR2 is YENEEA. Combining the CDR3 with reference TRBV11-3 and TRBJ2-7 gives the whole variable domain EAGVVQSPRYKIIEKKQPVAFWCNPISGHNTLYWYLQNLGQGPELLIRYENEEAVDDSQLPKDRFSAERLKGVDSTLKIQPAELGDSAVYLCASSPGRAYEQYFGPGTRLTVT.

The chain uses TRBV27 and TRBJ2-5; D remains ambiguous. The CDR3 is 13 residues long. Trimming stripped 6 bases from V and 3 bases from J, with 11 bases between. Germline V gene lookup returns CDR1 MNHEY and CDR2 SMNVEV (reference sequence). CDR3 region: CASSPGSEETQYF. CDR3 in DNA: TGTGCCAGCAGCCCCGGGTCGGAAGAGACCCAGTACTTC.

This chain connects TRBV19 to TRBJ2-7; maybe TRBD2 (6 bases). The germline V gene encodes CDR1 LNHDA and CDR2 SQIVND (reference sequence). This CDR3 contains 14 residues. Deletions cut 2 bases from V and 1 base from J, with 9 bases between. CDR3 loop: CASSIFSGSYEQYF. The CDR3 DNA reads as TGTGCCAGTAGTATATTCAGCGGGTCCTACGAGCAGTACTTC. The full variable domain, rest sourced from reference TRBV19 and TRBJ2-7, is DGGITQSPKYLFRKEGQNVTLSCEQNLNHDAMYWYRQDPGQGLRLIYYSQIVNDFQKGDIAEGYSVSREKKESFPLTVTSAQKNPTAFYLCASSIFSGSYEQYFGPGTRLTVT.

This rearrangement joins TRBV28 to TRBJ2-7; TRBD1 matches 8 bases. The junction had 14 bases not matched to a gene; V was cut back by 3 bases and J by 4 bases. Germline values: CDR1 MDHEN, CDR2 SYDVKM. This CDR3 has 17 residues. CDR3 sequence reads: CASSFPLGQGEGYEQYF. DNA of the CDR3: TGTGCCAGCAGTTTCCCCTTAGGACAGGGAGAGGGGTACGAGCAGTACTTC. The whole variable domain, filled in from reference TRBV28 and TRBJ2-7, reads DVKVTQSSRYLVKRTGEKVFLECVQDMDHENMFWYRQDPGLGLRLIYFSYDVKMKEKGDIPEGYSVSREKKERFSLILESASTNQTSMYLCASSFPLGQGEGYEQYFGPGTRLTVT.

This sequence joins TRBV4-1 and TRBJ2-7, with 7 bases that match TRBD1. CDR1 is MGHRA and CDR2 is YSYEKL in the germline V gene. This CDR3 spans 14 amino acids. The J segment lost 2 bases and the V segment lost 4 bases, leaving 5 bases of the junction unmatched. The CDR3 nucleotides read TGCGCCAGCAGCCCACTACAGGGGCCCTACGAGCAGTACTTC. Protein sequence: CASSPLQGPYEQYF.

J is TRBJ1-1 and V is TRBV27; D is possibly TRBD1 (6 bases). The CDR3 is 13 residues long. Germline CDR1 is MNHEY and CDR2 is SMNVEV (reference sequence). Trimming took off 6 bases at V and 0 bases at J, with 8 bases between the two ends. The chain's CDR3 is CASSGQLNTEAFF. The CDR3 nucleotides read TGTGCCAGCAGCGGACAGTTGAACACTGAAGCTTTCTTT.

A single count supports this clone. This chain links TRBV10-3 with TRBJ2-5; TRBD1 agrees at 10 bases. CDR3 length equals 14 residues. Trimming cost V 4 bases and J 5 bases; bases outside gene matches: 4. The germline CDR1 and CDR2 sequences are ENHRY and SYGVKD. Written as DNA, the CDR3 is TGTGCCATCAGTGGCCCGGACAGGGGGGAGACCCAGTACTTC. This encodes CAISGPDRGETQYF.

The V call is TRBV10-3, the J call TRBJ2-2, with 10 bases fitting TRBD2. CDR1 and CDR2 from the germline V gene are ENHRY and SYGVKD. Germline trimming cut 5 bases from V and 3 bases from J; bases unmatched to any gene: 9. The CDR3 contains 17 residues. CDR3: CAISIAGGRLYTGELFF. Here the CDR3 DNA reads TGTGCCATCAGTATAGCGGGAGGACGGTTATACACCGGGGAGCTGTTTTTT.

As DNA, the CDR3 is TGTGCCAGCAGCTCGGAGCATTTCCAAGAGACCCAGTACTTC. Protein: CASSSEHFQETQYF. The V gene is TRBV5-5, the J gene TRBJ2-5; D gene unclear. Trimming removed 3 bases at V and 1 base at J, with 10 bases between. CDR1 and CDR2 (germline): SGHKS, YYEKEE (reference sequence). The CDR3 spans 14 residues.

The chain uses TRBV28 and TRBJ2-1, with a weak D call TRBD2 (6 bases). Trimming cost V 6 bases and J 6 bases, with 21 bases left between them. Looked up from germline, CDR1 is MDHEN and CDR2 is SYDVKM. The CDR3 runs to 16 residues. As DNA, the CDR3 is TGTGCCAGCAGGCCGCACGGGACTCACAATGCCAATGAGCAGTTCTTC. Translation: CASRPHGTHNANEQFF.

This rearrangement joins TRBV11-1 to TRBJ2-2, with TRBD2 matching 11 bases. The ends lost 6 bases at V and 6 bases at J; junction bases unmatched: 9. The CDR3 is made up of 16 amino acids. Germline V gene sequence: CDR1 SGHAT, CDR2 FQDESV (reference sequence). This chain's CDR3 is CASSPSSGRRAGELFF. For the CDR3, the DNA is TGTGCCAGCAGTCCTTCTAGCGGGAGGCGAGCCGGGGAGCTGTTTTTT.

J is TRBJ2-5 and V is TRBV6-1; 8 positions match TRBD1. The V gene end was trimmed by 5 bases and the J gene end by 5 bases; junction bases not matched to a gene: 10. CDR3 size: 15 residues. Per the germline V gene, CDR1 is MNHNS and CDR2 is SASEGT. CDR3 in amino acids: CASSSGAGGAETQYF. Here the CDR3 DNA reads TGTGCCAGCAGTTCCGGGGCAGGGGGCGCGGAGACCCAGTACTTC.

This chain connects TRBV2 to TRBJ2-7, with TRBD2 identical over 13 bases. CDR1 is SNHLY, CDR2 FYNNEI, per germline. The CDR3 extends over 16 amino acids. The V gene end was trimmed by 6 bases and the J gene end by 5 bases; junction bases not matched to a gene: 10. CDR3 sequence: CASRRLAGGLRHEQYF. DNA for the CDR3: TGTGCCAGCAGGAGACTAGCGGGAGGCCTCAGGCACGAGCAGTACTTC.

The V call is TRBV10-3, the J call TRBJ2-1; 7 nucleotides line up with TRBD2. Germline V lookup: CDR1 ENHRY, CDR2 SYGVKD. Trimming took 1 base from V and 12 from J; bases not matched to a gene: 9. The CDR3 loop spans 14 amino acids. The CDR3 sequence is CAISELWEGPWQFF. CDR3 nucleotides: TGTGCCATCAGTGAGTTGTGGGAGGGCCCGTGGCAGTTCTTC.

This clone was seen once. V is TRBV7-2 and J is TRBJ1-3; D is ambiguous. The V gene's germline CDR1 is SGHTA and CDR2 FQGNSA. V lost 5 bases, J lost 4 bases, and 18 bases lay in between. The CDR3 runs to 16 residues. This chain's CDR3 is CASSISGALAGNTIYF. The CDR3 region has the DNA TGTGCCAGCAGCATAAGTGGAGCCCTGGCAGGAAACACCATATATTTT.

The CDR3 DNA is TGTGCCAGCAGCCCGGGGACTTCCTACGAGCAGTACTTC. As protein: CASSPGTSYEQYF. This chain links TRBV7-9 with TRBJ2-7; a possible D gene is TRBD2 (6 bases). With 5 bases removed from V and 1 base from J, the gap between germline ends came to 9 bases. The V gene's germline CDR1 is SEHNR and CDR2 FQNEAQ (reference sequence). The CDR3 extends over 13 amino acids.

This chain links TRBV6-5 with TRBJ1-1; 7 bases map to TRBD1. Germline CDR1 MNHEY, CDR2 SVGAGI. Losses at the gene ends were 4 bases for V and 0 bases for J; bases not matched to a gene: 5. The CDR3 runs to 15 residues. In DNA form, the CDR3 reads TGTGCCAGCAGTTTTGACAGGGCGATGAACACTGAAGCTTTCTTT. Encoded protein: CASSFDRAMNTEAFF.

The rearrangement uses TRBV5-1 and TRBJ2-1; TRBD2 agrees at 10 bases. The CDR3 is made up of 16 amino acids. Germline CDR1 SGHRS, CDR2 YFSETQ. The trim removed 4 bases at V and 8 bases at J, leaving 12 bases unmatched. The CDR3 nucleotides are TGCGCCAGCAGCACTTGGGTGGCTAGCGGGAGTGATGAGCAGTTCTTC. Residues: CASSTWVASGSDEQFF. Supplemented by reference TRBV5-1 and TRBJ2-1, the full variable domain reads KAGVTQTPRYLIKTRGQQVTLSCSPISGHRSVSWYQQTPGQGLQFLFEYFSETQRNKGNFPGRFSGRQFSNSRSEMNVSTLELGDSALYLCASSTWVASGSDEQFFGPGTRLTVL.

The chain employs TRBV4-1 and TRBJ2-1, with TRBD1 matching over 7 bases. Trimming took 5 bases from V and 3 from J; bases not matched to a gene: 10. This CDR3 has 16 amino acids. The germline CDR1 and CDR2 sequences are MGHRA and YSYEKL. CDR3 DNA sequence: TGCGCCAGCAGCGAGCGACAGGGACCCTTCTACAATGAGCAGTTCTTC. It specifies CASSERQGPFYNEQFF.